This record covers a single T cell receptor (beta chain). What it recognizes is unknown. Other DNA variants within this sample encode the same CDR3. The CDR3 spans 14 residues. Germline assignment: CDR1 SGHTA and CDR2 FQGNSA. V lost 1 base, J lost 4 bases, and 11 bases lay in between. The data belong to a study of human thymus T cells. The study, taken as a whole, reports: Gene usage (both V and J) appeared biased in thymic and blood repertoires. There were highly overlapping thymic repertoires among unrelated individuals, as related research reported.

Here immunoSEQ multiplex PCR was the method, and the copy in TCRdb shows in-frame clones only, minus some. The data hold about 130,000 clones, with about 95% observed a single time. It was from resections taken during corrective heart surgery that the thymus tissue came. Having surgery to correct congenital heart defects, healthy Finnish infants acted as the donors. This TCR was recovered from a boy less than two years old with a congenital heart defect but otherwise immunologically healthy. This chain uses TRBV7-2 with TRBJ2-7, with a possible D match to TRBD1 (6 bases). Sample: thymus tissue. The DNA of the CDR3 is TGTGCCAGCAGCTTAGGCACAGGGATTTACGAGCAGTACTTC. Encoded protein: CASSLGTGIYEQYF.